This TCR beta chain comes out of a study of PD-L1 blockade in urothelial cancer. Study information: It was at some point between 2012 and 2014 that patients started atezolizumab at 1,200 mg intravenously every 3 weeks. Of some 28 patients, some 24 were males with bladder-origin urothelial cancer. Blood underwent analysis 3 weeks (second dose) and 6 weeks after treatment began.

Study results and limitations: Pretreatment peripheral blood TCR clonality that fell below the median predicted better survival among the patients studied.

The protocol was immunoSEQ multiplex PCR, while the TCRdb copy is restricted to in-frame clones and leaves out a portion. The data show 85,000 to 100,000 clones, around 87% seen once. This sample's time point: pretreatment peripheral blood. The V gene's germline CDR1 is SGHTA and CDR2 FQGNSA. This CDR3 spans 14 amino acids. After removal of 4 bases from V and 5 bases from J, the junction contained 7 bases not matched to a gene. For this clone: The antigen is undetermined.

The receptor was derived from a man in his sixties with urothelial cancer. This material consisted of PBMCs, taken around atezolizumab (anti-PD-L1) treatment. The chain is built from TRBV7-2 and TRBJ2-5; 7 bases are shared with TRBD1. CDR3 loop: CASSSQGDGETQYF. CDR3 nucleotide sequence: TGTGCCAGCAGCTCCCAGGGGGACGGGGAGACCCAGTACTTC.